This T cell receptor beta chain is drawn from a study of type 1 and type 2 diabetes patients. Overall study context: Donors were type 1 diabetes, type 2 diabetes, or nondiabetic controls. CD4+ or CD8+ T cells were positively selected from PBMCs with microbeads.

This clonotype was recorded only once. PCR was run on genomic DNA. The TCR beta CDR3 region was amplified using 30 forward and 13 reverse primers. MiXCR, applied by TCRdb to the multiplex PCR reads, yields one record per CDR3 protein. This table has under 300,000 distinct CDR3 sequences, approximately 50% appearing once. This CDR3 comprises 15 residues. CDR1 and CDR2 (germline): DFQATT, SNEGSKA (reference sequence). Trimming cost V 3 bases and J 3 bases; bases outside gene matches: 9. This receptor was obtained from a man younger than 35 with type 2 diabetes. The chain employs TRBV20-1 and TRBJ2-3; 7 bases agree with TRBD1. The sequenced sample was peripheral blood mononuclear cells (PBMCs). The CDR3 protein is CSARRDRVTTDTQYF. CDR3 coding DNA: TGCAGTGCTAGGAGAGACAGGGTGACGACAGATACGCAGTATTTT.